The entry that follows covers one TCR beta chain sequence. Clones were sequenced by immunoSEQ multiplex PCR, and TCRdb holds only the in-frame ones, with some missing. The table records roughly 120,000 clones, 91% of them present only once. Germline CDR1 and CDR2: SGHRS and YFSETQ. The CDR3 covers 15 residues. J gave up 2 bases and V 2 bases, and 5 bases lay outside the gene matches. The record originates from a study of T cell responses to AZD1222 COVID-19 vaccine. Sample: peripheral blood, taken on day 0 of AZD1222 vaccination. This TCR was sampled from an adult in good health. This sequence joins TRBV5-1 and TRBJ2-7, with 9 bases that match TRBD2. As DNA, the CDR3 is TGCGCCAGCAGCTTATATAGCGGGAGTGCCTACGAGCAGTACTTC. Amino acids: CASSLYSGSAYEQYF. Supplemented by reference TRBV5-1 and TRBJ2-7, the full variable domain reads KAGVTQTPRYLIKTRGQQVTLSCSPISGHRSVSWYQQTPGQGLQFLFEYFSETQRNKGNFPGRFSGRQFSNSRSEMNVSTLELGDSALYLCASSLYSGSAYEQYFGPGTRLTVT.